These T cell receptor beta chains were read from a single sample in a study of cytomegalovirus exposure and HLA in healthy donors. Profiled with immunoSEQ multiplex PCR; TCRdb holds only in-frame clones, not every one. In the table there are 150,000 or so clones, approximately 79% of which are singletons. Sequenced material: PBMCs. The receptors here all came from a woman between 50 and 59 years old in good health and CMV-seropositive. CDR3s include the opening cysteine and the closing phenylalanine or tryptophan. The order of the fields is J gene, V gene, CDR3 protein.

TRBJ1-1	TRBV7-8	CASSPTVLPRGTEAFF
TRBJ1-5	TRBV15	CATSRVDSNQPQHF
TRBJ2-3	TRBV10-1	CAGRGGTDTQYF
TRBJ1-5	TRBV6-1	CASTGTALINQPQHF
TRBJ2-7	TRBV2	CASRGLALGDYEQYF
TRBJ1-2	TRBV6-1	CAATGQGRRGYTF
TRBJ2-7	TRBV10-3	CAILDKSYEQYF
TRBJ1-3	TRBV10-3	CATTGGRVLGNTIYF
TRBJ2-1	TRBV5-6	CASSLRGSGVRSEQFF
TRBJ2-4	TRBV27	CASSPSPEAGKNIQYF
TRBJ2-1	TRBV11-2	CASSTSGGQFF
TRBJ2-6	TRBV9	CASSVGGGASSGANVLTF
TRBJ2-7	TRBV4-3	CASSQAWGDYEQYF
TRBJ2-7	TRBV11-2	CASSPKRERTYEQYF
TRBJ1-1	TRBV19	CASKRHNTEAFF
TRBJ2-4	TRBV6-1	CASSSLAKNIQYF
TRBJ1-4	TRBV15	CATSRTAKGEKLFF
TRBJ2-7	TRBV6-5	CASSQRQGYYEQYF
TRBJ1-2	TRBV13	CASSRYRGTGYTF
TRBJ1-1	TRBV15	CATLRQNTEAFF